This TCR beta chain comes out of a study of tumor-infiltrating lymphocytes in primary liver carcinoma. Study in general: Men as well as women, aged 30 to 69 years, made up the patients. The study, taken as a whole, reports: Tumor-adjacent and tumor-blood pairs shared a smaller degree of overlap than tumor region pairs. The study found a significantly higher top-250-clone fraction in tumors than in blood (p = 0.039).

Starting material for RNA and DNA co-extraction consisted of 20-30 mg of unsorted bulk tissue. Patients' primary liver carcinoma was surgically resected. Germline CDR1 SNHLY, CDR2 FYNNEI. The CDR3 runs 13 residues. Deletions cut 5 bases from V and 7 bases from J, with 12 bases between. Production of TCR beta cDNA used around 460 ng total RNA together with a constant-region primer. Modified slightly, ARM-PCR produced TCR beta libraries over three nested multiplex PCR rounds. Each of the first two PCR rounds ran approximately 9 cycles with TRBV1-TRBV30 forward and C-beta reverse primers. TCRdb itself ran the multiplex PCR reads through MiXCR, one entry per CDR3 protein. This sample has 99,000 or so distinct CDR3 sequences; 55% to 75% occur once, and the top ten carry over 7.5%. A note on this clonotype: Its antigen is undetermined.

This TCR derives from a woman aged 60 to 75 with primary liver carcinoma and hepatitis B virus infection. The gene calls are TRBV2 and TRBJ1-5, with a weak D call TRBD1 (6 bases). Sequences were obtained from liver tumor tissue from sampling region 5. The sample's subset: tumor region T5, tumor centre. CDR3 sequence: CASSPQGDQPQHF. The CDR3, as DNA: TGTGCCAGCAGTCCACAGGGAGACCAGCCCCAGCATTTT.